This T cell receptor beta chain was identified during a study of Tregs in tolerant kidney transplant recipients. Study observations and caveats: In tolerant patients, donor-specific Tregs outgrew total Tregs, suggesting antigen-driven expansion.

Germline CDR1 reads SEHNR; CDR2 reads FQNEAQ (reference sequence). The CDR3 length is 15 residues. The ends were cut back, 0 bases at V and 4 bases at J, with 7 bases in the middle. Of note for this clone: What it binds is unknown.

Generated by immunoSEQ multiplex PCR, the TCRdb table keeps only in-frame clones and is missing some. The repertoire consists of around 11,000 clones, with 91% occurring once and the leading ten covering nearly 6%. V gene TRBV7-9 combines with J gene TRBJ2-6, with TRBD1 as a possible D gene (5 bases). Source: Tregs from blood cultured with allogeneic cells, taken before the transplant. This receptor was taken from a human patient who received a combined kidney and bone marrow transplant. DNA of the CDR3: TGTGCCAGCAGCTTAGCGCCAGGGGGGGCCAACGTCCTGACTTTC. Amino acids: CASSLAPGGANVLTF.